This TCR beta chain was identified in a study of blood T cell repertoires in COVID-19. Study-wide background: Sites across the United States, Italy and Spain contributed samples from acute and convalescent COVID-19.

V dropped 2 bases and J dropped 6 bases, with 11 bases sitting between them. The CDR3 runs to 14 residues. Looked up from germline, CDR1 is LGHDT and CDR2 is YNNKEL (reference sequence). Authors' methods: Reference gene primer amplification in the assay estimated nucleated cell counts. Data came from immunoSEQ multiplex PCR; TCRdb stores just in-frame clones and leaves some out. From that table come the V and J calls and clone size; the DNA was used to work out D and trimming. The table records some 76,000 clones, roughly 87% of them present only once. The V call is TRBV3-1 (or the pseudogene TRBV3-2), the J call TRBJ1-5; maybe TRBD1 (6 bases). The specimen sequenced was peripheral blood. This receptor was identified in a man aged 50 or older with acute or convalescent COVID-19. The CDR3 nucleotides are TGTGCCAGCAGCCAATCAGGGGACGGTCAGCCCCAGCATTTT. Encoded protein: CASSQSGDGQPQHF.